This T cell receptor beta chain emerged from a study of Ad26.COV2.S vaccination and SARS-CoV-2 variants (dated by TCRdb to 2020 to 2023). Turning to the overall study: Donors in the vaccine arm were drawn from COV1001, a multicentre, randomized, double-blind, placebo-controlled phase I-IIa trial testing Ad26.COV2.S in healthy adults. A total of around 32 samples were included in the TCR-sequenced set, comprising 19 Ad26.COV2.S vaccine recipients, 5 placebo recipients and 8 SARS-CoV-2 convalescent individuals. The specificity and breadth of SARS-CoV-2-reactive T cell receptors after Ad26.COV2.S vaccination were assessed by TCRbeta repertoire sequencing. Trial participants were randomized into five groups of five: low-dose or high-dose Ad26.COV2.S given once or twice, or placebo on both occasions. Dosing of Ad26.COV2.S was intramuscular, at either 5x10^10 or 1x10^11 viral particles, delivered as one shot or as two shots spaced 56 days apart. Investigators remained blinded to trial group allocation during experiments and outcome assessment.

About this clone itself: The clone's antigen remains unknown. No base qualities exist here, and no much larger clone lies one base off it. The same CDR3 can be traced to other DNA sequences in this sample.

The treatment or condition label on this specimen signifies: around 19 received Ad26.COV2.S at low or high dose, single or two shots; about five received placebo; per-sample allocation not given. Repertoires of vaccine and placebo recipients were sequenced from samples collected on day 63 after the first injection. Cohort 1b enrolled around 24 adults aged 18-55 years at a single site in Boston, USA, between 29 July and 7 August 2020. As a vaccine, Ad26.COV2.S was a replication-incompetent adenovirus type 26 vector that expressed a prefusion-stabilized SARS-CoV-2 spike protein derived from the original Wuhan strain. Overall results and qualifications from the work: According to the authors, total T cell responses may have been underestimated by the TCR breadth and depth analyses. Substantial breadth of spike-specific CD8+ and CD4+ T cell responses was reported after vaccination. Vaccine and placebo recipients had comparable non-spike TCR breadth, which fits with the vaccine containing only spike. The study lacked the statistical power to compare responses across vaccine doses or regimens. Ad26.COV2.S recipients had higher spike-specific TCR breadth than placebo recipients (P = 0.0014).

The immunoSEQ Assay was used to sequence TCRbeta CDR3 regions. After extraction, genomic DNA underwent amplification by bias-controlled multiplex PCR, followed by high-throughput sequencing. The authors' pipeline ran thus. To quantify the absolute abundance of every unique TCRbeta CDR3 region, sequences were collapsed and filtered. Usable DNA was measured by amplifying reference genes present in all nucleated cells, and TCRbeta template counts were normalized to that usable DNA to estimate T cell fraction. Repertoire TCRs were annotated as SARS-CoV-2-specific by exact matching of V gene, CDR3 amino acid sequence and J gene to a known reactive TCR set. The reference SARS-CoV-2 TCR set was obtained from MIRA and was filtered for enrichment in COVID-19-positive ImmuneCODE repertoires, whereby public or cross-reactive TCRs were removed. Drawing on the MIRA antigens, annotated TCRs were analysed further at the level of specific ORF or position within ORF. Breadth was defined as annotated unique rearrangements over total unique productive rearrangements; depth was the summed frequency of those rearrangements. Two-sided Wilcoxon rank-sum tests were used to compare TCR breadth between groups. TCRdb retrieved this table from immuneACCESS and kept in-frame rearrangements only. Not all clones are present; in checked studies, unresolved V genes account for under half, and no reason is known for the remainder. Clone size and V and J calls were adopted from that table, with D and trimming inferred from the DNA. Within this sample are some 400,000 clones, with 89% of them counted one time only. Clones ranked in the top ten supply about 1.9% of the sample.

As encoded in the germline V gene, CDR1 is SGHTA while CDR2 is FQGTGA. V loses 5 bases of germline sequence and J loses 0 bases, and the interval between the two ends is 5 bases. From cysteine to phenylalanine, the CDR3 is 13 amino acids long. Only the CDR3 part of the read is kept: 39 bases, read in frame from the first base. This receptor was obtained from a person aged 18-60 years who received the Ad26.COV2.S COVID-19 vaccine or a placebo. The material was peripheral blood, obtained in a trial of Ad26.COV2.S vaccine versus placebo. In this chain, TRBV7-3 is recombined with TRBJ2-1; a confident D gene designation cannot be given. The CDR3 here reads CASSPGSYNEQFF. The DNA sequence is TGTGCCAGCAGCCCAGGCTCCTACAATGAGCAGTTCTTC.